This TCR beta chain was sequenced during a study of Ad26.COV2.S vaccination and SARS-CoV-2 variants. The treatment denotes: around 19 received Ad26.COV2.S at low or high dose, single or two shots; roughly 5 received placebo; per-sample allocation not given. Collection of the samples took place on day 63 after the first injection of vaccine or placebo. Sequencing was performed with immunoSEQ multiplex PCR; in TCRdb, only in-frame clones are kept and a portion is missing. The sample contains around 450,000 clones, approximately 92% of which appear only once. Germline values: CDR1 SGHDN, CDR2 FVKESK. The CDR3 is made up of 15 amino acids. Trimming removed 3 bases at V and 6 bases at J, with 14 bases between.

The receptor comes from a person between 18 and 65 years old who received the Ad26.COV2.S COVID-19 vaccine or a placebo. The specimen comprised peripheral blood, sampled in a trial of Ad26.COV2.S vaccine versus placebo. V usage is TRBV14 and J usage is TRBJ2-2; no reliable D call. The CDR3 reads CASSQAPRVAGELFF. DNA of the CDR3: TGTGCCAGCAGCCAGGCCCCGAGAGTGGCCGGGGAGCTGTTTTTT. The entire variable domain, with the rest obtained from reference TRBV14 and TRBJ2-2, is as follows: EAGVTQFPSHSVIEKGQTVTLRCDPISGHDNLYWYRRVMGKEIKFLLHFVKESKQDESGMPNNRFLAERTGGTYSTLKVQPAELEDSGVYFCASSQAPRVAGELFFGEGSRLTVL.